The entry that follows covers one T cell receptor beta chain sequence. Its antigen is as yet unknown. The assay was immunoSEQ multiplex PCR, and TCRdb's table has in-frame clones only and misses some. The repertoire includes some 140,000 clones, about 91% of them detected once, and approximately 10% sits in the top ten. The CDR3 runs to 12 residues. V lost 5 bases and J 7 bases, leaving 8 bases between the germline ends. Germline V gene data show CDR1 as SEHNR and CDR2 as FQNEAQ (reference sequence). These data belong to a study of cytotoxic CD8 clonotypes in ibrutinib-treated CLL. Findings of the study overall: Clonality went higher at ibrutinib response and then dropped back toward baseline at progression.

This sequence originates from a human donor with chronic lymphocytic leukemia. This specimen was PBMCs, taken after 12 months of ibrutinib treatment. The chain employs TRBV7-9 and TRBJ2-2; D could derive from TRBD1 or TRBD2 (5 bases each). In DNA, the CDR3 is TGTGCCAGCAGCCCAGGGAGCGGGGAGCTGTTTTTT. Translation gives CASSPGSGELFF.